The T cell receptor (beta chain) under discussion was sequenced for a study of cytomegalovirus exposure and HLA in healthy donors. CDR3 size: 16 residues. The germline V gene encodes CDR1 MDHEN and CDR2 SYDVKM. V was clipped by 5 bases and J by 3 bases, with 20 bases between them. It was with 60 Vbeta and 13 Jbeta primers that the PCR ran. TCRdb keeps only in-frame clones here, not all; method: immunoSEQ multiplex PCR. The data contain some 200,000 clones, more than 75% of them seen just once; the ten biggest clones take up approximately 6.5%. Sequencing input: PBMCs. This sequence originates from a woman aged 50 to 60 in good health and CMV-seropositive. J is TRBJ2-7 and V is TRBV28, with D possibly matching TRBD1 (6 bases). The CDR3 loop reads CASSGAEGRGGYEQYF. As DNA, the CDR3 is TGTGCCAGCAGTGGGGCAGAGGGGCGAGGGGGCTACGAGCAGTACTTC. Variable domain in full (rest from reference TRBV28 and TRBJ2-7): DVKVTQSSRYLVKRTGEKVFLECVQDMDHENMFWYRQDPGLGLRLIYFSYDVKMKEKGDIPEGYSVSREKKERFSLILESASTNQTSMYLCASSGAEGRGGYEQYFGPGTRLTVT.